These 27 T cell receptor beta chains were all obtained from the same sample, sequenced in a study of T-cell memory formation after mild COVID-19. TCRdb processed the 5' RACE reads anew with MiXCR; each CDR3 protein has one entry. The sample gives 75,000 to 95,000 distinct CDR3 sequences, around 15% of which show up once; around two fifths is in the top ten. Material for sequencing was PBMCs or a T cell subset sorted from them (not recorded which). The origin of the receptors is a man between 18 and 35 years old who had mild COVID-19 (a few samples of this study predate the infection). Cell type and time point are not known.

The chain has TRBV11-2 and TRBJ2-3; D gene uncertain. This CDR3 is built from 12 residues. Per germline, CDR1 SGHAT and CDR2 FQNNGV. Trimming left V 5 bases short and J 5 bases short, with 8 bases between. CDR3 nucleotide sequence: TGTGCCAGCAGCCCACCCGTAGATACGCAGTATTTT. Translation gives CASSPPVDTQYF. Full variable domain (rest looked up from reference TRBV11-2 and TRBJ2-3): EAGVAQSPRYKIIEKRQSVAFWCNPISGHATLYWYQQILGQGPKLLIQFQNNGVVDDSQLPKDRFSAERLKGVDSTLKIQPAKLEDSAVYLCASSPPVDTQYFGPGTRLTVL.

This clonotype has only a few counts. This sequence joins TRBV5-1 and TRBJ1-4; unclear D gene. The germline V and J ends were trimmed by 1 base and 0 bases, with 19 bases remaining between them. From germline, CDR1 is SGHRS and CDR2 YFSETQ. The CDR3 covers 19 residues. The DNA for the CDR3 is TGCGCCAGCAGCTTGTTGGGCCAGCGAGAACATGCAACTAATGAAAAACTGTTTTTT. Amino acids: CASSLLGQREHATNEKLFF. The variable domain in full, with the rest retrieved from reference TRBV5-1 and TRBJ1-4, is KAGVTQTPRYLIKTRGQQVTLSCSPISGHRSVSWYQQTPGQGLQFLFEYFSETQRNKGNFPGRFSGRQFSNSRSEMNVSTLELGDSALYLCASSLLGQREHATNEKLFFGSGTQLSVL.

This clonotype was counted a few times. The rearrangement uses TRBV6-6 and TRBJ2-7, with D hard to call. Germline lookup yields CDR1 MNHNY and CDR2 SVGAGI (reference sequence). The ends were cut back, 2 bases at V and 5 bases at J, with 10 bases in the middle. CDR3 size: 13 residues. CDR3 nucleotides: TGTGCCAGCAGTTACCCACCCCCCAACGAGCAGTACGTC. This gives the protein CASSYPPPNEQYV.

This clonotype has at least ten counts. The rearrangement joins TRBV6-4 to TRBJ2-3, with TRBD2 identical over 16 bases. The V segment lost 3 bases and the J segment 4 bases; nucleotides outside the gene matches: 1. In germline, CDR1 is MRHNA, CDR2 SNTAGT. The CDR3 is 16 amino acids. Written as DNA, the CDR3 is TGTGCCAGCAGTGAGGGACTAGCGGGGGGGCCAGATACGCAGTATTTT. Encoded protein: CASSEGLAGGPDTQYF.

The chain couples TRBV6-6 to TRBJ1-1; tentative D call: TRBD1 (6 bases). The CDR3 runs to 14 residues. Trimming stripped 5 bases from V and 2 bases from J, with 12 bases between. Per germline, CDR1 MNHNY and CDR2 SVGAGI (reference sequence). CDR3 amino acids: CASSPDSLNTEAFF. The CDR3 DNA is TGTGCCAGCAGTCCGGACAGTTTAAACACTGAAGCTTTCTTT.

This clonotype occurred a few times. The chain recombines TRBV4-3 with TRBJ2-3; no reliable D call. The CDR3 totals 14 residues. Looked up from germline, CDR1 is LGHNA and CDR2 is YSLEER. V shed 4 bases and J shed 2 bases, with 10 bases lying between them. CDR3 loop: CASSPSGVTDTQYF. The CDR3 coding sequence is TGCGCCAGCAGCCCAAGTGGCGTCACAGATACGCAGTATTTT.

This chain links TRBV27 with TRBJ2-7; TRBD1 is a possible D gene (5 bases). Germline loops: CDR1 MNHEY, CDR2 SMNVEV (reference sequence). The CDR3 runs 15 residues. Deletions cut 0 bases from V and 3 bases from J, with 12 bases between. The CDR3 DNA reads as TGTGCCAGCAGTTTATCCGGGCAGGGAAGCTACGAGCAGTACGTC. This gives the protein CASSLSGQGSYEQYV.

This chain joins TRBV20-1 and TRBJ2-7; a weak D match, TRBD2 (5 bases). Germline V gene sequence: CDR1 DFQATT, CDR2 SNEGSKA (reference sequence). The CDR3 extends over 15 amino acids. V lost 3 bases, J lost 3 bases, and 18 bases lay in between. CDR3 sequence: CSARPGRTGFYEQYF. The CDR3 DNA is TGCAGTGCTAGGCCAGGCCGAACGGGGTTCTACGAGCAGTACTTC.

This clonotype was counted between two and nine times. The V and J genes are TRBV12-3 or TRBV12-4 and TRBJ2-1; no definite D call. This CDR3 comprises 14 residues. V was clipped by 5 bases and J by 4 bases, with 12 bases between them. CDR3 loop: CASSPPWNYNEQFF. The CDR3 DNA sequence: TGTGCCAGCAGTCCCCCCTGGAATTACAATGAGCAGTTCTTC.

This clonotype was found a few times. This chain uses TRBV6-1 with TRBJ1-2; D is undetermined. With 8 bases removed from V and 3 bases from J, the gap between germline ends came to 7 bases. The germline V gene has CDR1 MNHNS and CDR2 SASEGT. CDR3 length equals 11 residues. CDR3 nucleotide sequence: TGTGCCAGCCAGCAATACTATGGCTACACCTTC. Protein sequence: CASQQYYGYTF.

This clonotype turned up a few times. The chain is built from TRBV9 and TRBJ1-2; a weak D match, TRBD1 (5 bases). CDR1 and CDR2 (germline): SGDLS, YYNGEE. V was cut by 0 bases and J by 6 bases, with 6 bases left in between. This CDR3 is 12 amino acids long. This CDR3 reads CASSVGGDGYTF. The CDR3 nucleotides read TGTGCCAGCAGCGTAGGAGGGGATGGCTACACCTTC.

The J gene is TRBJ1-4, the V gene TRBV4-2; 9 nucleotides agree with TRBD1. The CDR3 consists of 15 residues. The V and J ends lost 3 bases and 8 bases, in that order; junction bases with no gene match: 7. Germline V CDR1 and CDR2: LGHNA, YNFKEQ. CDR3 amino acids: CASSHIGTGKEKLFF. CDR3 sequence (DNA): TGTGCCAGCAGCCACATCGGGACAGGGAAAGAAAAACTGTTTTTT.

The rearrangement joins TRBV6-2 or TRBV6-3 to TRBJ2-7, with D possibly matching TRBD2 (5 bases). CDR1 is MNHEY and CDR2 is SVGEGT in the germline V gene. V lost 5 bases and J 9 bases, leaving 11 bases between the germline ends. This CDR3 has 11 amino acids. CDR3 amino acids: CASSDYSGQYV. In DNA form, the CDR3 reads TGTGCCAGCAGTGACTATTCGGGGCAGTACGTC.

The chain combines TRBV5-1 with TRBJ2-7; 11 nucleotides match TRBD2. The CDR3 runs 12 residues. V was clipped by 7 bases and J by 4 bases; unmatched bases: 1. Germline V gene lookup returns CDR1 SGHRS and CDR2 YFSETQ. The chain's CDR3 is CASGLAGYEQYF. The CDR3 DNA reads TGCGCCAGCGGACTAGCGGGTTACGAGCAGTACTTC.

This clonotype was counted ten times or more. CDR3 sequence: CASSLKLAGVPDTQYF. DNA for the CDR3: TGTGCCAGCAGCTTGAAACTAGCGGGGGTCCCAGATACGCAGTATTTT. The rearrangement uses TRBV7-8 and TRBJ2-3; 11 bases map to TRBD2. The CDR3 is 16 residues long. V shed 3 bases and J 4 bases; nucleotides not matched to a gene: 6. From germline, CDR1 is SGHVS and CDR2 FQNEAQ. Supplemented by reference TRBV7-8 and TRBJ2-3, the full variable domain reads GAGVSQSPRYKVAKRGQDVALRCDPISGHVSLFWYQQALGQGPEFLTYFQNEAQLDKSGLPSDRFFAERPEGSVSTLKIQRTQQEDSAVYLCASSLKLAGVPDTQYFGPGTRLTVL.

The CDR3 spells CASSQGFQGAYEQYV. The CDR3 bases are TGCGCCAGCAGCCAAGGCTTCCAGGGGGCTTACGAGCAGTACGTC. The genes are TRBV4-1 and TRBJ2-7; the match to TRBD1 covers 8 bases. This CDR3 has 15 residues. V lost 1 base, J lost 4 bases, and 6 bases stayed unmatched. Germline V lookup: CDR1 MGHRA, CDR2 YSYEKL.

This CDR3 reads CASSPPGTGGNEQFF. The CDR3 DNA is TGTGCCAGCAGCCCACCCGGGACAGGGGGCAATGAGCAGTTCTTC. The chain links TRBV4-2 to TRBJ2-1, with 11 bases matching TRBD1. The ends lost 4 bases at V and 6 bases at J; junction bases unmatched: 5. There are 15 residues in the CDR3. Germline lookup yields CDR1 LGHNA and CDR2 YNFKEQ.

This clonotype was picked up a small number of times. This chain links TRBV4-2 with TRBJ2-5; TRBD2 matches 9 bases. The germline gives CDR1 LGHNA, CDR2 YNFKEQ. There are 15 residues in the CDR3. The V and J ends lost 5 bases and 6 bases, in that order; junction bases with no gene match: 10. CDR3 residues: CASSTQRGAGKTQYF. CDR3 nucleotide sequence: TGTGCCAGCAGCACCCAGCGGGGGGCTGGAAAGACCCAGTACTTC.

The gene calls are TRBV10-1 and TRBJ2-1; the D gene is possibly TRBD2 (7 bases). This CDR3 contains 14 residues. Trimming stripped 5 bases from V and 7 bases from J, with 15 bases between. Looked up from germline, CDR1 is WNHNN and CDR2 is SYGVQD (reference sequence). Written as DNA, the CDR3 is TGCGCCAGCAGTCTGACTAGGGGGGGGAATGAGCAGTTCTTC. It encodes CASSLTRGGNEQFF.

This clonotype was observed a few times. The chain couples TRBV5-1 to TRBJ2-2, with TRBD1 as a possible D gene (6 bases). The CDR3 has 17 residues. Trimming stripped 4 bases from V and 2 bases from J, with 18 bases between. The germline gives CDR1 SGHRS, CDR2 YFSETQ. The CDR3 loop is CASSLNLRTANTGELFF. The CDR3 coding sequence is TGCGCCAGCAGCCTCAATTTAAGGACAGCTAACACCGGGGAGCTGTTTTTT. The full variable domain, completed using reference TRBV5-1 and TRBJ2-2, is KAGVTQTPRYLIKTRGQQVTLSCSPISGHRSVSWYQQTPGQGLQFLFEYFSETQRNKGNFPGRFSGRQFSNSRSEMNVSTLELGDSALYLCASSLNLRTANTGELFFGEGSRLTVL.

This clonotype has just a few counts. The gene calls are TRBV6-2 or TRBV6-3 and TRBJ2-7; no definite D call. The CDR3 loop spans 14 amino acids. The V gene's germline CDR1 is MNHEY and CDR2 SVGEGT. The CDR3 coding sequence is TGTGCCAGCAGTTACTCCGGGCGGCGTTACCAGCCGAACGTC. Its protein is CASSYSGRRYQPNV.

This rearrangement joins TRBV27 to TRBJ2-5, with 12 bases matching TRBD2. This CDR3 comprises 14 residues. Germline lookup yields CDR1 MNHEY and CDR2 SMNVEV (reference sequence). Trimming removed 6 bases from V and 5 bases from J; junction bases left unmatched: 4. The CDR3 reads CASRPGLAGETQYF. For the CDR3, the DNA is TGTGCCAGCAGACCCGGACTAGCGGGGGAGACCCAGTACTTC.

This sequence joins TRBV7-3 and TRBJ2-1; perhaps TRBD2 as D (6 bases). Trimming pared 2 bases from V and 12 bases from J, leaving 11 bases between. The CDR3 has 12 amino acids. CDR1 and CDR2 (germline): SGHTA, FQGTGA. CDR3 nucleotide sequence: TGTGCCAGCAGCTTAGGGGAGGTGGGGCAGTTCTTC. It codes for CASSLGEVGQFF.

The CDR3 is CSARVPQGANVLTF. The CDR3 DNA is TGCAGTGCTAGAGTCCCGCAAGGGGCCAACGTCCTGACTTTC. V and J are TRBV20-1 and TRBJ2-6; D is ambiguous. V was pared by 1 base and J by 4 bases, with 8 bases between. Germline values: CDR1 DFQATT, CDR2 SNEGSKA (reference sequence). The CDR3 consists of 14 residues.

The CDR3 DNA reads as TGTGCCAGCAGTTACGAAGGAGCTAACTATGGCTACACCTTC. This translates into CASSYEGANYGYTF. The rearrangement joins TRBV6-5 to TRBJ1-2; D remains unclear. This CDR3 spans 14 amino acids. Between the trimmed V and J ends, which lost 2 bases and 0 bases, there was a span of 7 bases. Germline CDR1 MNHEY, CDR2 SVGAGI.

This clonotype was counted a few times. V is TRBV6-5 and J is TRBJ2-2, with TRBD1 matching 9 bases. There are 16 residues in the CDR3. Trimming removed 4 bases from V and 6 bases from J; junction bases left unmatched: 9. Germline CDR1 is MNHEY and CDR2 is SVGAGI. This CDR3 is CASSSGQGSMAGELFF. The DNA for the CDR3 is TGTGCCAGCAGTTCGGGACAGGGTAGTATGGCCGGGGAGCTGTTTTTT.

This clonotype came up a few times. This rearrangement joins TRBV12-3 or TRBV12-4 to TRBJ2-7; D gene ambiguous. The CDR3 extends over 12 amino acids. V dropped 1 base and J dropped 4 bases, with 5 bases sitting between them. The CDR3 region has the DNA TGTGCCAGCAGTTTAGGTCGATACGAGCAGTACGTC. Translated: CASSLGRYEQYV.